The following is a T cell receptor (beta chain) sequence with its context. This sample is drawn from a study of blood T cell repertoires in COVID-19. Background on the study: Sites across the United States, Italy and Spain contributed samples from acute and convalescent COVID-19. PBMCs, B-cell-depleted T cells, or T cells were the source of the cDNA or gDNA that made up the material.

The authors' processing: Estimated nucleated cell counts came from reference gene primer amplification. Some clones are missing from TCRdb's copy, which holds only in-frame ones; the method was immunoSEQ multiplex PCR. V, J and clone size are those of that table, while D and trimming were read from the DNA. Here the sample spans about 90,000 clones, around 81% being singletons. Germline lookup yields CDR1 MGHRA and CDR2 YSYEKL. V gave up 1 base and J gave up 2 bases; unmatched junction bases: 5. This CDR3 contains 16 residues. Specimen: peripheral blood. The V and J genes are TRBV4-1 and TRBJ1-5; 7 nucleotides line up with TRBD1. The receptor's source is a man aged 45-60 years with acute or convalescent COVID-19. The CDR3 DNA reads TGCGCCAGCAGCCAAGTTAACAGGGGCGGCAATCAGCCCCAGCATTTT. The encoded protein is CASSQVNRGGNQPQHF.